This is a list of T cell receptor beta chains from one sample in a study of brain T cells in children with intractable seizures. Repertoires were generated with immunoSEQ multiplex PCR, while TCRdb's copy carries only in-frame clones and drops some. This table has hundreds of thousands of clones, roughly 93% appearing once. The sample in question was peripheral blood, obtained approximately 5 months after surgery. These receptors all stem from a boy younger than two with tuberous sclerosis and intractable seizures. The CDR3 runs from the conserved cysteine through the conserved F or W. Each record gives: D gene, clone size, J gene, V gene, CDR3 protein, CDR3 DNA. A D gene is named only where the DNA matches it firmly. Expanded clones are given a class, and other clones once, few, many or no size at all.

TRBD2 . TRBJ2-5 TRBV19 CASSSGLGAETQYF TGTGCCAGTAGTTCTGGACTAGGGGCAGAGACCCAGTACTTC
TRBD2 . TRBJ2-3 TRBV24-1 CATSRAGGLKGDTQYF TGTGCCACGTCAAGGGCGGGAGGACTTAAGGGAGATACGCAGTATTTT
. . TRBJ1-5 TRBV2 CASSVRGQINQPQHF TGTGCCAGCAGTGTCCGAGGGCAGATCAATCAGCCCCAGCATTTT
. . TRBJ1-6 TRBV25-1 CASSDRRNNSPLHF TGTGCCAGCAGTGATCGACGGAATAATTCACCCCTCCACTTT
TRBD2 . TRBJ2-7 TRBV7-8 CASSLQAGGPKTYEQYF TGTGCCAGCAGCTTACAAGCGGGAGGGCCTAAGACTTACGAGCAGTACTTC
. . TRBJ1-2 TRBV25-1 CASQEEGEVRPTF TGTGCCAGCCAAGAAGAGGGGGAAGTACGCCCCACCTTC
TRBD2 . TRBJ2-5 TRBV24-1 CATSDYTSGQETQYF TGTGCCACCAGTGATTACACTAGCGGCCAAGAGACCCAGTACTTC
. . TRBJ2-3 TRBV4-1 CASSPRWSNTDTQYF TGCGCCAGCAGCCCCCGGTGGAGCAACACAGATACGCAGTATTTT
. . TRBJ2-7 TRBV30 CAWSVPAGYTSGEQYF TGTGCCTGGAGTGTACCGGCCGGTTACACTTCTGGCGAGCAGTACTTC
. once TRBJ1-6 TRBV10-3 CAISGQENNSPLHF TGTGCCATCAGTGGACAGGAAAATAATTCACCCCTCCACTTT
. . TRBJ2-2 TRBV12-3/TRBV12-4 CASSPRSTGELFF TGTGCCAGCAGCCCCCGCAGCACCGGGGAGCTGTTTTTT
. . TRBJ2-1 TRBV9 CASTRTHRGNEQFF TGTGCCAGCACCAGGACTCATAGGGGGAATGAGCAGTTCTTC
TRBD1 once TRBJ1-2 TRBV11-2 CASSPVRDRGPTTGYTF TGTGCCAGCAGCCCCGTCCGGGACAGGGGCCCCACCACCGGCTACACCTTC
. . TRBJ2-3 TRBV7-2 CASSPAGLRGDTQYF TGTGCCAGCAGCCCCGCGGGGCTACGTGGAGATACGCAGTATTTT
. . TRBJ2-5 TRBV11-2 CASSLGQAKETQYF TGTGCCAGCAGCTTAGGACAGGCAAAAGAGACCCAGTACTTC
. . TRBJ2-1 TRBV10-3 CAISEAGSYNEQFF TGTGCCATCAGTGAAGCGGGCTCCTACAATGAGCAGTTCTTC
. . TRBJ1-6 TRBV7-9 CASDSWGLSGAVNSPLHF TGTGCCAGCGACAGCTGGGGGTTATCAGGGGCCGTTAATTCACCCCTCCACTTT
TRBD1 . TRBJ1-2 TRBV11-2 CASSQGGNYGYTF TGTGCCAGCAGCCAGGGGGGTAACTATGGCTACACCTTC
TRBD2 . TRBJ2-7 TRBV19 CASSITSGSSYEQYF TGTGCCAGTAGTATAACTAGCGGGAGCTCCTACGAGCAGTACTTC
. . TRBJ2-1 TRBV2 CASRGLANEQFF TGTGCCAGCAGAGGTTTAGCCAATGAGCAGTTCTTC
. . TRBJ2-3 TRBV24-1 CATSDLTSGSTDTQYF TGTGCCACCAGTGATTTAACCAGCGGGAGCACAGATACGCAGTATTTT
. . TRBJ2-1 TRBV9 CASSAPHSEAYEQFF TGTGCCAGCAGCGCCCCCCACTCCGAGGCCTATGAGCAGTTCTTC
. . TRBJ1-1 TRBV12-3/TRBV12-4 CASSLGTTTEAFF TGTGCCAGCAGTTTAGGGACCACCACTGAAGCTTTCTTT
. . TRBJ1-3 TRBV2 CASRSSESSGNTIYF TGTGCCAGCCGGTCGTCGGAGAGCTCTGGAAACACCATATATTTT
TRBD2 . TRBJ2-1 TRBV6-6 CASSYSGGGGNEQFF TGTGCCAGCAGTTACTCTGGCGGGGGTGGCAATGAGCAGTTCTTC
TRBD2 . TRBJ2-7 TRBV9 CASSVDSGPSGGTYEQYF TGTGCCAGCAGCGTAGACAGTGGGCCTAGCGGCGGAACCTACGAGCAGTACTTC
. few TRBJ1-3 TRBV5-6 CASSLLGDSGNTIYF TGTGCCAGCAGCTTGTTGGGAGACTCTGGAAACACCATATATTTT
. . TRBJ2-2 TRBV7-3 CASSLTMNTGELFF TGTGCCAGCAGCTTAACCATGAACACCGGGGAGCTGTTTTTT
TRBD1 . TRBJ2-1 TRBV25-1 CASSEFGTGGGSEQFF TGTGCCAGCAGTGAATTCGGGACAGGGGGGGGCAGTGAGCAGTTCTTC
. . TRBJ2-5 TRBV11-2 CASSAGNQETQYF TGTGCCAGCAGCGCCGGGAACCAAGAGACCCAGTACTTC
TRBD2 . TRBJ2-5 TRBV6-6 CTAGVSQETQYF TGTACGGCGGGAGTGTCCCAAGAGACCCAGTACTTC
. . TRBJ1-1 TRBV19 CASSRPTGEAFF TGTGCCAGTAGTAGACCCACAGGTGAAGCTTTCTTT
. . TRBJ2-1 TRBV4-2 CASSQDTSYNEQFF TGTGCCAGCAGCCAAGACACTTCCTACAATGAGCAGTTCTTC
. . TRBJ2-2 TRBV24-1 CATSDSARNRTEVGELFF TGTGCCACCAGTGATTCAGCCCGGAATAGGACAGAGGTCGGGGAGCTGTTTTTT
. . TRBJ2-7 TRBV19 CASQTGTGSSYEQYF TGTGCCAGTCAAACCGGGACCGGATCCTCCTACGAGCAGTACTTC
. . TRBJ1-1 TRBV7-9 CASSLAAVGEAFF TGTGCCAGCAGCTTAGCAGCTGTGGGTGAAGCTTTCTTT
. . TRBJ2-5 TRBV18 CASSPNMQETQYF TGTGCCAGCTCACCTAACATGCAAGAGACCCAGTACTTC
. . TRBJ2-6 TRBV4-1 CASSPDHSGANVLTF TGCGCCAGCAGCCCGGACCACTCTGGGGCCAACGTCCTGACTTTC
. . TRBJ1-3 TRBV5-1 CASSLRVTGGGNTIYF TGCGCCAGCAGCTTGAGGGTTACCGGAGGTGGAAACACCATATATTTT
TRBD2 . TRBJ2-1 TRBV15 CATSWELAGGGEQFF TGTGCCACCAGCTGGGAACTAGCGGGAGGAGGCGAGCAGTTCTTC
. . TRBJ1-1 TRBV6-1 CASSAVPEQGNTEAFF TGTGCCAGCAGTGCGGTGCCCGAACAGGGGAACACTGAAGCTTTCTTT
. . TRBJ2-5 TRBV2 CASSELETQYF TGTGCCAGCAGTGAGTTAGAGACCCAGTACTTC